One T cell receptor beta chain is described in this entry. Sample-barcoded 5' priming and a J-beta primer mix drove a second PCR of about 6 to 12 cycles. All cDNA molecules were each tagged by a template-switch adaptor with 12 random nucleotides. TCRdb independently ran MiXCR on the 5' RACE reads; one entry per CDR3 protein. The sample has 1.5 million to 1.9 million distinct CDR3 sequences, approximately 39% seen once. This CDR3 has 21 amino acids. This entry belongs to a study of blood T cells in healthy people across ages. The chain is built from TRBV21-1 and TRBJ2-3; the table gives TRBD2 as D, unverified against the DNA. TRBV21-1 is a pseudogene locus. The receptor was isolated from a woman aged 18-29 years in good health. The source material was blood. The CDR3, as DNA: TGTGCCAGCAGCCGCCCCCTGGGGACTAGCGGGAGGATGCCCGGCACAGATACGCAGTATTTT. This encodes CASSRPLGTSGRMPGTDTQYF.